Listed below are T cell receptor beta chains from one sample, sequenced in a study of breast tumors, draining lymph nodes, adjacent tissues. TCRdb analysed the multiplex PCR reads with MiXCR anew, one entry per CDR3 protein. Among 130,000 or so distinct CDR3 sequences listed, 32% were seen once. Source material: axillary lymph node tissue. Receptors were obtained from a female donor with breast cancer. Some clones in this sample may be carry-over from other donors' samples. Both conserved end residues are part of each CDR3. D genes are given only for firm matches. Only part of the rows carry a size: once, few, many, or a class if the clone is expanded.

TRBJ1-2 | once | TRBD1 | TRBV2 | CVSSPTGSDGYTF | TGTGTCAGCAGCCCGACAGGGAGTGATGGCTACACCTTC
TRBJ2-7 | many | . | TRBV20-1 | CSASYSSYEQYF | TGCAGTGCTAGTTATAGCTCCTACGAGCAGTACTTC
TRBJ2-5 | many | . | TRBV18 | CASSTEQETQYF | TGTGCCAGCTCAACAGAACAAGAGACCCAGTACTTC
TRBJ2-5 | many | TRBD2 | TRBV4-2 | CASSPDQTSGGALETQYF | TGTGCCAGCAGCCCCGACCAGACTAGCGGGGGGGCCCTGGAGACCCAGTACTTC
TRBJ2-5 | many | . | TRBV25-1 | CASSLSDTRETQYF | TGTGCCAGCAGCCTTAGTGACACCCGAGAGACCCAGTACTTC
TRBJ1-4 | many | TRBD1 | TRBV20-1 | CSGTEYEKLFF | TGCAGCGGGACAGAATATGAAAAACTGTTTTTT
TRBJ2-3 | . | . | TRBV12-3/TRBV12-4 | CASSFSTGLSTDTQYF | TGTGCCAGCAGTTTCTCAACAGGACTTAGCACAGATACGCAGTATTTT
TRBJ2-5 | many | TRBD1 | TRBV20-1 | CSAPGQGQETQYF | TGCAGTGCACCCGGACAGGGGCAAGAGACCCAGTACTTC
TRBJ2-5 | . | TRBD1 | TRBV7-2 | CASSPSETGAETQHF | TGTGCCAGCAGCCCCTCCGAGACAGGGGCAGAGACCCAGCACTTC
TRBJ1-3 | . | . | TRBV2 | CASSEPNSGNTIYF | TGTGCCAGCAGTGAACCCAACTCTGGAAACACCATATATTTT
TRBJ1-2 | many | TRBD1 | TRBV6-2/TRBV6-3 | CASSRQGYYGYTF | TGTGCCAGCAGCCGACAGGGGTACTATGGCTACACCTTC
TRBJ2-4 | . | . | TRBV28 | CASSRYRDVKNIQYF | TGTGCCAGCAGTAGGTACAGGGATGTCAAAAACATTCAGTACTTC
TRBJ2-2 | many | TRBD1 | TRBV7-9 | CASSVGTGRLGELFF | TGTGCCAGCAGCGTAGGGACAGGCAGGCTCGGGGAGCTGTTTTTT
TRBJ2-1 | few | TRBD2 | TRBV6-5 | CASSSLAGDFNEQFF | TGTGCCAGCAGTTCCCTAGCGGGAGATTTCAATGAGCAGTTCTTC
TRBJ2-3 | many | . | TRBV18 | CASSRDSLSTDTQYF | TGTGCCAGCTCACGCGATAGCCTCTCCACAGATACGCAGTATTTT
TRBJ2-2 | many | . | TRBV6-6 | CASSRLSTGELFF | TGTGCCAGCAGTAGACTATCGACCGGGGAGCTGTTTTTT
TRBJ2-3 | . | . | TRBV5-1 | CASSLVGEQYF | TGCGCCAGCAGCTTGGTTGGTGAGCAGTATTTT
TRBJ1-2 | many | . | TRBV7-3 | CASSLTGQAGGGYPF | TGTGCCAGCAGCTTAACTGGGCAGGCCGGGGGTGGCTACCCCTTC
TRBJ1-2 | many | . | TRBV12-3/TRBV12-4 | CASSRGQYNYGYTF | TGTGCCAGCAGCCGCGGACAGTATAACTATGGCTACACCTTC
TRBJ1-2 | many | TRBD1 | TRBV4-1 | CASSQEPGQGQYGYTF | TGCGCCAGCAGCCAGGAGCCGGGACAGGGTCAATATGGCTACACCTTC
TRBJ2-3 | . | TRBD2 | TRBV24-1 | CATSDSGRRAGGADEQYF | TGTGCCACCAGTGACTCGGGACGGCGGGCGGGGGGCGCAGATGAGCAGTATTTT
TRBJ2-4 | . | . | TRBV20-1 | CSAVYSNQPPHFGDGTRQNIQYF | .
TRBJ1-6 | . | . | TRBV11-2 | CASSLEGQSYSPLHF | TGCGCCAGCAGCTTAGAAGGACAGAGTTACTCACCCCTCCACTTT
TRBJ2-1 | . | TRBD1 | TRBV4-1 | CASSSSGTVSSNEQFF | TGCGCCAGCAGCTCCTCCGGGACAGTTTCGTCCAATGAGCAGTTCTTC
TRBJ1-2 | . | . | TRBV6-5 | CASSPHLPQESGGYTF | TGTGCCAGCAGTCCCCACTTGCCACAGGAGTCAGGTGGCTACACCTTC
TRBJ2-1 | many | . | TRBV11-2 | CASSLDSWGEQFF | TGTGCCAGCAGCTTAGATTCTTGGGGCGAGCAGTTCTTC
TRBJ1-1 | . | . | TRBV3-1 | CASGNRAWDTEAFF | TGTGCCAGCGGGAACAGGGCATGGGACACTGAAGCTTTCTTT
TRBJ1-4 | many | . | TRBV19 | CASSRLSATNEKLFF | TGTGCCAGTAGTCGGCTATCTGCAACTAATGAAAAACTGTTTTTT
TRBJ1-2 | many | . | TRBV30 | CAWSDRGWGYTF | TGTGCCTGGAGTGATCGCGGCTGGGGCTACACCTTC
TRBJ2-3 | many | . | TRBV7-2 | CASSLEGTQYF | TGTGCCAGCAGCTTGGAGGGTACGCAGTATTTT
TRBJ1-2 | many | . | TRBV18 | CASSLREWTDDGYTF | TGTGCCAGCTCCCTACGTGAGTGGACAGACGACGGCTACACCTTC
TRBJ2-7 | many | TRBD1 | TRBV2 | CASSEDRGSYEQYF | TGTGCCAGCAGCGAAGACAGGGGCTCCTACGAGCAGTACTTC
TRBJ2-2 | many | TRBD2 | TRBV4-1 | CASSHPFRGGLTGELFF | TGCGCCAGCAGCCACCCTTTCCGGGGGGGCCTCACCGGGGAGCTGTTTTTT
TRBJ1-6 | . | TRBD1 | TRBV15 | CATSSADGDRGSPLHF | TGTGCCACCAGCAGCGCAGACGGGGACAGGGGTTCACCCCTCCACTTT
TRBJ1-2 | . | . | TRBV28 | CASSLFPGGYTF | TGTGCCAGCAGTTTATTCCCGGGAGGCTACACCTTC
TRBJ2-2 | many | TRBD2 | TRBV11-1 | CASSFLGGQLAGAQTHGSGELFF | TGTGCCAGCAGCTTCTTGGGTGGCCAACTAGCGGGGGCCCAAACACATGGGTCCGGGGAGCTGTTTTTT
TRBJ1-1 | . | TRBD1 | TRBV7-9 | CTSSPDRVSTEAFF | TGTACCAGCAGCCCCGACAGGGTGAGCACTGAAGCTTTCTTT
TRBJ1-4 | few | . | TRBV3-1 | CASSQGYRDEKLFF | TGTGCCAGCAGCCAAGGATACAGGGATGAAAAACTGTTTTTT
TRBJ1-3 | many | . | TRBV7-2 | CASSSGPGAGNTIYF | TGTGCCAGCAGCTCGGGACCAGGCGCGGGAAACACCATATATTTT
TRBJ1-3 | many | . | TRBV4-1 | CASSLREGPGNTIYF | TGCGCCAGCAGCCTAAGGGAGGGGCCGGGAAACACCATATATTTT
TRBJ2-5 | . | TRBD2 | TRBV5-4 | CASSREGAGEETQYF | TGTGCCAGCAGCCGGGAGGGTGCCGGGGAAGAGACCCAGTACTTC
TRBJ2-2 | . | TRBD1 | TRBV28 | CATRGRPTGELFF | TGTGCCACTAGGGGGCGTCCTACCGGGGAGCTGTTTTTT
TRBJ2-7 | . | TRBD1 | TRBV20-1 | CSARALAQGASYEQYF | TGCAGTGCTAGAGCCTTGGCGCAGGGGGCTTCCTACGAGCAGTACTTC
TRBJ2-7 | once | TRBD1 | TRBV15 | CATSAEGQGAYEQYF | TGTGCCACCAGCGCCGAAGGACAGGGGGCCTACGAGCAGTACTTC
TRBJ1-3 | many | . | TRBV20-1 | CSAPTSAPYSGNTIYF | TGCAGTGCCCCGACCTCGGCACCCTACTCTGGAAACACCATATATTTT
TRBJ2-2 | many | TRBD1 | TRBV7-6 | CASSLVDFGTGSHGELFF | TGTGCCAGCAGCTTAGTGGATTTCGGGACAGGGAGCCACGGGGAGCTGTTTTTT